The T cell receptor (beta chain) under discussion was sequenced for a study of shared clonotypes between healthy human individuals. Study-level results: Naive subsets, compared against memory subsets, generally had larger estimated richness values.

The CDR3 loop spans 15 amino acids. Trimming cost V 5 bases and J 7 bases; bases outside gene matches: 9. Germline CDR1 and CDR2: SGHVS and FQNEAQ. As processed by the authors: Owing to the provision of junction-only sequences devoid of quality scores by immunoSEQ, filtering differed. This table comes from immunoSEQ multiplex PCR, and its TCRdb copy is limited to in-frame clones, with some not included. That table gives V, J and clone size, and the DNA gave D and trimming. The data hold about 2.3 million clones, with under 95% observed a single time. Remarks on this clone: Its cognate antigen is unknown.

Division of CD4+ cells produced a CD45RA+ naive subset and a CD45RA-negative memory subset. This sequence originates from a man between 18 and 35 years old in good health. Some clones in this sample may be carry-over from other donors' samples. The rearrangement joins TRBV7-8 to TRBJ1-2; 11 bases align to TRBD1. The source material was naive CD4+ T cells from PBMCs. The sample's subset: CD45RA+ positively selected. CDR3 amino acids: CASSPPGTGGSGYTF. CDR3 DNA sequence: TGTGCCAGCAGCCCCCCCGGGACAGGGGGTAGTGGCTACACCTTC.